The rows below give T cell receptor beta chains drawn from one sample of a study of cytomegalovirus exposure and HLA in healthy donors. This table comes from immunoSEQ multiplex PCR, and its TCRdb copy is limited to in-frame clones, with some not included. This table has under 130,000 clones, approximately 70% appearing once. The sample comprised PBMCs. The source of these receptors is a man aged 35 to 55 in good health and CMV-seropositive. The CDR3 runs from the conserved cysteine through the conserved F or W.

v_gene: TRBV30
CDR3aa: CAWSPEHSNQPQHF

v_gene: TRBV5-5
CDR3aa: CASRTGVKAFF

v_gene: TRBV5-1
CDR3aa: CASSQRQVRGDYGYTF

v_gene: TRBV2
CDR3aa: CASSPTRGGETQYF

v_gene: TRBV5-4
CDR3aa: CASSPEVAPSYNEQFF

v_gene: TRBV7-9
CDR3aa: CASSLGGREGHEQFF

v_gene: TRBV4-3
CDR3aa: CASSQGYRSTPDNEQFF

v_gene: TRBV28
CDR3aa: CASSLYGGDMNTEAFF

v_gene: TRBV2
CDR3aa: CASRQGRGTEAFF

v_gene: TRBV30
CDR3aa: CAWSGDRYLSGANVLTF

v_gene: TRBV19
CDR3aa: CASPTPPGQGGSGANVLTF

v_gene: TRBV2
CDR3aa: CASSDRENTEAFF

v_gene: TRBV6-6
CDR3aa: CASSQRQNFYGYTF

v_gene: TRBV6-5
CDR3aa: CASSYATSGRAGELFF

v_gene: TRBV5-1
CDR3aa: CASSASGGEYEQYF

v_gene: TRBV6-5
CDR3aa: CASRAGVTEAFF

v_gene: TRBV7-2
CDR3aa: CASRSGGRIADTQYF